The 29 T cell receptor beta chains presented below share a single source sample, sequenced in a study of cytotoxic CD8 clonotypes in ibrutinib-treated CLL. Method: immunoSEQ multiplex PCR; TCRdb's copy keeps in-frame clones and lacks some. This sample has 150,000 or so clones, with 60% to 80% found just once. The source material was PBMCs, sampled after 12 months of ibrutinib treatment. These receptors came from a human donor with chronic lymphocytic leukemia.

V usage is TRBV6-5 and J usage is TRBJ2-7, with a weak D call TRBD2 (6 bases). Germline V CDR1 and CDR2: MNHEY, SVGAGI. Trimming removed 4 bases at V and 3 bases at J, with 10 bases between. The CDR3 sequence is 13 residues long. In DNA, the CDR3 is TGTGCCAGCAGTTCCGGAGGGGTCTACGAGCAGTACTTC. It translates to CASSSGGVYEQYF.

This clone was recorded a few times. V usage is TRBV7-9 and J usage is TRBJ1-1; 9 bases fit TRBD1. The CDR3 length is 14 residues. From germline, CDR1 is SEHNR and CDR2 FQNEAQ (reference sequence). Losses at the gene ends were 6 bases for V and 2 bases for J; bases not matched to a gene: 4. The CDR3 protein is CASRSTGGNTEAFF. DNA for the CDR3: TGTGCCAGCAGATCAACAGGGGGCAACACTGAAGCTTTCTTT. Using reference TRBV7-9 and TRBJ1-1 for the parts outside the CDR3, the full variable domain is DTGVSQNPRHKITKRGQNVTFRCDPISEHNRLYWYRQTLGQGPEFLTYFQNEAQLEKSRLLSDRFSAERPKGSFSTLEIQRTEQGDSAMYLCASRSTGGNTEAFFGQGTRLTVV.

V is TRBV29-1 and J is TRBJ2-1; 13 bases align to TRBD2. J lost 8 bases, V lost 3 bases, and 10 bases had no gene match. Germline-derived CDR1 and CDR2 are SQVTM and ANQGSEA. CDR3 length: 16 residues. CDR3 in DNA: TGCAGCGTTGACCCTTTTACTAGCGGGGGGGCGTATGAGCAGTTCTTC. It encodes CSVDPFTSGGAYEQFF.

This chain uses TRBV11-2 with TRBJ1-2; tentatively, D is TRBD1 (5 bases). Trimming took off 4 bases at V and 1 base at J, with 10 bases between the two ends. Germline lookup yields CDR1 SGHAT and CDR2 FQNNGV. This CDR3 is 14 amino acids long. CDR3 region: CASSSQTVNYGYTF. CDR3 DNA sequence: TGTGCCAGCAGCTCACAGACAGTTAACTATGGCTACACCTTC.

This chain connects TRBV7-8 to TRBJ2-7; a possible D gene is TRBD2 (5 bases). The V end lost 0 bases, the J end lost 5 bases, and 11 bases lay between the germline ends. This CDR3 is 14 amino acids long. CDR1 and CDR2 from the germline V gene are SGHVS and FQNEAQ. DNA for the CDR3: TGTGCCAGCAGCTTAGCGGGAGTTTTCCACGAGCAGTACTTC. Its protein product is CASSLAGVFHEQYF.

The rearrangement uses TRBV30 and TRBJ2-2, with TRBD2 identical over 9 bases. With 0 bases clipped from V and 6 bases from J, the junction kept 5 bases outside the gene matches. The CDR3 contains 15 residues. In germline, CDR1 is GTSNPN, CDR2 SVGIG (reference sequence). Written as DNA, the CDR3 is TGTGCCTGGAGTGTATTGGCTAGCGGGGCCGGGGAGCTGTTTTTT. Protein sequence: CAWSVLASGAGELFF.

The J gene is TRBJ1-5, the V gene TRBV27; D gene uncertain. Germline V gene sequence: CDR1 MNHEY, CDR2 SMNVEV (reference sequence). The CDR3 extends over 16 amino acids. V was pared by 0 bases and J by 4 bases, with 13 bases between. The CDR3 protein is CASSLSGEARNQPQHF. The CDR3 DNA reads as TGTGCCAGCAGTTTATCGGGCGAGGCGAGAAATCAGCCCCAGCATTTT.

The chain recombines TRBV5-1 with TRBJ2-5; a possible D gene is TRBD1 (6 bases). This CDR3 is built from 13 residues. V was trimmed by 5 bases and J by 1 base, leaving 9 bases between them. In germline, CDR1 is SGHRS, CDR2 YFSETQ. DNA of the CDR3: TGCGCCAGCAGTACAGGGATCCAAGAGACCCAGTACTTC. It specifies CASSTGIQETQYF.

This clone is medium-sized within its sample. The gene calls are TRBV7-9 and TRBJ2-1; no clear D. The CDR3 is 11 amino acids. Germline assignment: CDR1 SEHNR and CDR2 FQNEAQ (reference sequence). V was pared by 5 bases and J by 8 bases, with 7 bases between. The DNA of the CDR3 is TGTGCCAGCAGCCCCGACGATGAGCAGTTCTTC. Its translation is CASSPDDEQFF. Full variable domain (missing parts from reference TRBV7-9 and TRBJ2-1): DTGVSQNPRHKITKRGQNVTFRCDPISEHNRLYWYRQTLGQGPEFLTYFQNEAQLEKSRLLSDRFSAERPKGSFSTLEIQRTEQGDSAMYLCASSPDDEQFFGPGTRLTVL.

V is TRBV7-2 and J is TRBJ1-1, with 7 bases that match TRBD1. Germline V gene lookup returns CDR1 SGHTA and CDR2 FQGNSA. There are 13 residues in the CDR3. V dropped 5 bases and J dropped 2; count of bases not matched to a gene: 2. The CDR3 reads CASSRQGNTEAFF. CDR3 nucleotide sequence: TGTGCCAGCAGCCGACAGGGTAACACTGAAGCTTTCTTT.

The rearrangement links TRBV14 to TRBJ1-4; D is ambiguous. This CDR3 spans 17 amino acids. Germline CDR1 SGHDN, CDR2 FVKESK. Trimming shortened V by 4 bases and J by 7 bases, and 22 bases separated the two germline ends. CDR3 sequence (DNA): TGTGCCAGCAGCCCCCTACCGGTTGACAATTCGGGTGAAAAACTGTTTTTT. This translates into CASSPLPVDNSGEKLFF.

This clone came up once. The chain uses TRBV10-2 and TRBJ2-7; 11 nucleotides align to TRBD2. The junction had 3 bases not matched to a gene; V was cut back by 6 bases and J by 2 bases. The CDR3 sequence is 14 residues long. Germline lookup yields CDR1 WSHSY and CDR2 SAAADI. CDR3 sequence: CASRGTSGTYEQYF. The CDR3 DNA reads TGCGCCAGCAGGGGGACTAGCGGAACCTACGAGCAGTACTTC.

This chain joins TRBV7-9 and TRBJ1-3; D gene uncertain. V was shortened by 5 bases and J by 1 base, with 12 bases between the two germline ends. The CDR3 extends over 15 amino acids. Germline CDR1 and CDR2: SEHNR and FQNEAQ (reference sequence). CDR3 nucleotides: TGTGCCAGCAGCCCCCCGGGGATTTCTGGAAACACCATATATTTT. This gives the protein CASSPPGISGNTIYF. The full variable domain, its missing parts supplied by reference TRBV7-9 and TRBJ1-3, is DTGVSQNPRHKITKRGQNVTFRCDPISEHNRLYWYRQTLGQGPEFLTYFQNEAQLEKSRLLSDRFSAERPKGSFSTLEIQRTEQGDSAMYLCASSPPGISGNTIYFGEGSWLTVV.

The chain links TRBV30 to TRBJ2-5; D not resolved. Trimming cost V 3 bases and J 1 base, with 9 bases left between them. CDR3 size: 13 residues. Germline V gene data show CDR1 as GTSNPN and CDR2 as SVGIG (reference sequence). CDR3 loop: CAWRPGTQETQYF. The CDR3 nucleotides read TGTGCCTGGAGACCGGGTACCCAAGAGACCCAGTACTTC. The whole variable domain, remainder taken from reference TRBV30 and TRBJ2-5, is SQTIHQWPATLVQPVGSPLSLECTVEGTSNPNLYWYRQAAGRGLQLLFYSVGIGQISSEVPQNLSASRPQDRQFILSSKKLLLSDSGFYLCAWRPGTQETQYFGPGTRLLVL.

This clone came up many times. The CDR3 region has the DNA TGCGCCAGCATTGGCAGGGAAGATACGCAGTATTTT. Translated, it gives CASIGREDTQYF. The J gene is TRBJ2-3, the V gene TRBV5-1; tentative D call: TRBD1 (5 bases). CDR3 size: 12 residues. The V and J ends lost 6 bases and 5 bases respectively, with 10 bases between them. CDR1 and CDR2 from the germline V gene are SGHRS and YFSETQ. Drawing the rest from reference TRBV5-1 and TRBJ2-3, the complete variable domain is KAGVTQTPRYLIKTRGQQVTLSCSPISGHRSVSWYQQTPGQGLQFLFEYFSETQRNKGNFPGRFSGRQFSNSRSEMNVSTLELGDSALYLCASIGREDTQYFGPGTRLTVL.

V gene TRBV11-2 combines with J gene TRBJ1-4; 11 bases are shared with TRBD1. Germline CDR1 is SGHAT and CDR2 is FQNNGV. The ends lost 5 bases at V and 8 bases at J; junction bases unmatched: 7. This CDR3 is built from 15 residues. In nucleotides, the CDR3 is TGTGCCAGCAGCCCAAGGACAGGGGGCAGGGAAAAACTGTTTTTT. Translation: CASSPRTGGREKLFF.

In its sample, this clone was seen once. The V gene is TRBV6-5, the J gene TRBJ2-3, with D unclear. The CDR3 consists of 11 residues. V lost 2 bases and J lost 9, with 6 bases in between. CDR1 is MNHEY, CDR2 SVGAGI, per germline. The CDR3 sequence: CASSYLSTQYF. The CDR3 coding sequence is TGTGCCAGCAGTTACCTGAGCACGCAGTATTTT.

The chain is built from TRBV18 and TRBJ1-6; 7 bases match TRBD1. Trimming removed 4 bases from V and 2 bases from J; junction bases left unmatched: 5. CDR1 KGHSH and CDR2 LQKENI come from the germline V gene. The CDR3 contains 16 residues. The CDR3 loop reads CASSRTGWTYNSPLHF. The CDR3 nucleotides read TGTGCCAGCTCACGGACAGGTTGGACCTATAATTCACCCCTCCACTTT.

The gene calls are TRBV7-3 and TRBJ2-3; D is uncertain. This CDR3 has 15 residues. Trimming pared 2 bases from V and 4 bases from J, leaving 13 bases between. Per germline, CDR1 SGHTA and CDR2 FQGTGA. This chain's CDR3 is CASSLEHVNPDTQYF. The CDR3 DNA is TGTGCCAGCAGCTTAGAGCACGTTAACCCAGATACGCAGTATTTT.

This chain joins TRBV28 and TRBJ2-2, with 8 bases lining up with TRBD1. Unmatched junction bases numbered 4, after V lost 3 bases and J lost 4 bases. The CDR3 is 15 residues long. Germline values: CDR1 MDHEN, CDR2 SYDVKM. CDR3 sequence reads: CASSLQGASTGELFF. CDR3 sequence (DNA): TGTGCCAGCAGTTTGCAGGGGGCGAGCACCGGGGAGCTGTTTTTT.

Here the CDR3 reads CASSIVAVTDEQFF. The CDR3 DNA follows: TGTGCCAGTAGTATAGTAGCGGTTACGGATGAGCAGTTCTTC. The chain recombines TRBV19 with TRBJ2-1; weak D call: TRBD2 (6 bases). The V gene's germline CDR1 is LNHDA and CDR2 SQIVND (reference sequence). Trimming shortened V by 1 base and J by 8 bases, and 12 bases separated the two germline ends. CDR3 length equals 14 residues.

This clone was seen more than once but under ten times. The V call is TRBV7-2, the J call TRBJ2-1; 9 nucleotides match TRBD2. From germline, CDR1 is SGHTA and CDR2 FQGNSA. This CDR3 region has 12 residues. CDR3 DNA: TGTTCGGCGCGGGAGGGCTACAATGAGCAGTTCTTC. As protein: CSAREGYNEQFF.

The rearrangement joins TRBV6-5 to TRBJ1-3, with a tentative D call TRBD1 (5 bases). This CDR3 comprises 15 residues. V was pared by 7 bases and J by 5 bases, with 18 bases between. Germline V gives CDR1 MNHEY, CDR2 SVGAGI. CDR3 nucleotide sequence: TGTGCCAGCACCCCTACGTGGGCAGGGCGAAACACCATATATTTT. Translating it yields CASTPTWAGRNTIYF.

Only a few counts were recorded for this clone. V is TRBV5-5 and J is TRBJ1-2; D is ambiguous. CDR3 length: 11 amino acids. Trimming stripped 0 bases from V and 7 bases from J, with 4 bases between. Germline CDR1 is SGHKS and CDR2 is YYEKEE (reference sequence). CDR3 sequence (DNA): TGTGCCAGCAGCTTGGATGGTGGCTACACCTTC. As protein: CASSLDGGYTF. Combining the CDR3 with reference TRBV5-5 and TRBJ1-2 gives the whole variable domain DAGVTQSPTHLIKTRGQQVTLRCSPISGHKSVSWYQQVLGQGPQFIFQYYEKEERGRGNFPDRFSARQFPNYSSELNVNALLLGDSALYLCASSLDGGYTFGSGTRLTVV.

This clone was observed a single time. The chain links TRBV6-6 to TRBJ2-7; 7 bases match TRBD1. The CDR3 totals 11 residues. Germline CDR1 and CDR2: MNHNY and SVGAGI (reference sequence). The V gene end was trimmed by 6 bases and the J gene end by 6 bases; junction bases not matched to a gene: 2. CDR3 residues: CASSRQGEQYF. In DNA, the CDR3 is TGTGCCAGCAGCCGACAGGGCGAGCAGTACTTC.

This clone was seen only once. The rearrangement uses TRBV5-5 and TRBJ1-5; D not resolved. Germline-derived CDR1 and CDR2 are SGHKS and YYEKEE (reference sequence). The CDR3 spans 13 residues. V lost 2 bases to trimming and J lost 11 bases, with 14 bases between them. The CDR3 bases are TGTGCCAGCAGCTTACCTGGTCACCCGGCCCAGCATTTT. Its translation is CASSLPGHPAQHF.

The rearrangement links TRBV12-5 to TRBJ2-7; D is ambiguous. V was shortened by 5 bases and J by 2 bases, with 4 bases between the two germline ends. Germline CDR1 reads LGHNT; CDR2 reads FRNRAP. This CDR3 comprises 11 residues. The CDR3 loop is CASGRAYEQYF. The CDR3 DNA follows: TGTGCTAGTGGTCGGGCCTACGAGCAGTACTTC.

This rearrangement joins TRBV4-2 to TRBJ2-1, with 8 bases lining up with TRBD1. The CDR3 has 16 amino acids. V trimming: 4 bases; J trimming: 7 bases; junction bases outside the gene matches: 12. Per germline, CDR1 LGHNA and CDR2 YNFKEQ. The CDR3 nucleotides read TGTGCCAGCAGCCCACTCGGGACAGGAGACTCAAATGAGCAGTTCTTC. As protein: CASSPLGTGDSNEQFF.

The genes are TRBV27 and TRBJ1-1; 9 bases are shared with TRBD1. The CDR3 contains 16 residues. Per the germline V gene, CDR1 is MNHEY and CDR2 is SMNVEV (reference sequence). V trimming: 5 bases; J trimming: 1 base; junction bases outside the gene matches: 8. CDR3 nucleotides: TGTGCCAGCAGTCGGGACAGGGCCCCCCAGAACACTGAAGCTTTCTTT. Protein: CASSRDRAPQNTEAFF.